The entry that follows covers one TCR beta chain sequence. What it binds is not known. The J segment lost 0 bases and the V segment lost 5 bases, leaving 6 bases of the junction unmatched. The CDR3 is made up of 16 amino acids. CDR1 is MDHEN, CDR2 SYDVKM, per germline. Related graft donors supplied nonmyeloablative bone marrow transplants, and mixed chimerism was transient. Thawed PBMCs were FACS-sorted into unstimulated CD4+CD25+CD127- regulatory T cells, CD4+CD25- non-regulatory cells, CD4 and CD8 cells. This record belongs to a study of Tregs in tolerant kidney transplant recipients. Broader study findings: Tregs expanded with activated donor B cells seemed most donor-specific.

Only in-frame clones appear in the TCRdb table, and some are missing; sequencing was by immunoSEQ multiplex PCR. Here the sample spans 50,000 or so clones, roughly nine tenths being singletons. This receptor was obtained from a human patient who received a combined kidney and bone marrow transplant. Part of the T cells may come from the graft donor. The specimen was CD8+ T cells from blood (PBMCs), collected 24 months after the transplant. The chain joins TRBV28 to TRBJ1-3, with 8 bases matching TRBD1. Here the CDR3 reads CASSGPGQGSGNTIYF. Here the CDR3 DNA reads TGTGCCAGCAGTGGACCCGGACAGGGCTCTGGAAACACCATATATTTT.